This TCR beta chain was documented in a study of chemoradiotherapy in HPV16-positive cancers. Study-level findings and limits: HPV-responsive T-cell expansion during chemoradiotherapy was linked to improved recurrence-free survival in HPV16-positive patients.

For this clone: What it binds is unknown.

The CDR3 contains 15 residues. Unmatched junction bases numbered 2, after V lost 0 bases and J lost 4 bases. CDR1 and CDR2 from the germline V gene are SGHRS and YFSETQ. Repertoires were sampled repeatedly during chemoradiotherapy. Here immunoSEQ multiplex PCR was the method, and the copy in TCRdb shows in-frame clones only, minus some. The sample records under 15,000 clones, around 87% being singletons. This rearrangement joins TRBV5-1 to TRBJ2-1; TRBD1 matches 9 bases. Material: blood, obtained from a patient who underwent chemoradiotherapy. This TCR was recovered from a human donor with HPV-associated anogenital cancer. DNA of the CDR3: TGCGCCAGCAGCTTGGGGACAGGGGTGTACAATGAGCAGTTCTTC. It codes for CASSLGTGVYNEQFF.